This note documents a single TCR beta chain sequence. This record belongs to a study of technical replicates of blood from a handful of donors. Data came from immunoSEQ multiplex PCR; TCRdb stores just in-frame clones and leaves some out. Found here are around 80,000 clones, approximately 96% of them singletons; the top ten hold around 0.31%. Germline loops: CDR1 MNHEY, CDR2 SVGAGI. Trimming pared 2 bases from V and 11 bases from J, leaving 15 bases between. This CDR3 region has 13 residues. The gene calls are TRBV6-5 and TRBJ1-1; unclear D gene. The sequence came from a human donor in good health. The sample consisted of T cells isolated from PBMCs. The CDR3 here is CASSYEGRGRAFF. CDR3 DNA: TGTGCCAGCAGTTACGAGGGCCGCGGTAGGGCTTTCTTT.